What follows are 10 T cell receptor beta chains derived from one specimen sequenced in a study of OX40 agonist ivuxolimab in advanced cancers. Clones were read by immunoSEQ multiplex PCR, and TCRdb kept only the in-frame ones, dropping some. The sample includes around 43,000 clones, around nine tenths seen only once; the top ten take 10% to 15%. This specimen consisted of CD4+ or CD8+ T cells sorted from blood, obtained in a trial of the OX40 agonist ivuxolimab. These TCRs come from an adult with an advanced solid tumor such as melanoma, head and neck, liver or kidney cancer.

The chain joins TRBV27 to TRBJ1-1, with D maybe TRBD1 (5 bases). Germline assignment: CDR1 MNHEY and CDR2 SMNVEV (reference sequence). Trimming shortened V by 5 bases and J by 2 bases, and 15 bases separated the two germline ends. This CDR3 comprises 15 residues. In nucleotides, the CDR3 is TGTGCCAGCAGTATTCGAGGGGAGACAAACACTGAAGCTTTCTTT. Amino acids: CASSIRGETNTEAFF.

This chain uses TRBV14 with TRBJ2-4; 8 positions match TRBD1. The V gene's germline CDR1 is SGHDN and CDR2 FVKESK. The CDR3 is made up of 16 amino acids. V lost 5 bases to trimming and J lost 2 bases; unmatched junction nucleotides: 8. The CDR3 sequence is CASSSTTGVSKNIQYF. The CDR3 coding sequence is TGTGCCAGCAGCTCGACGACAGGGGTTTCCAAAAACATTCAGTACTTC.

Concerning this clone: Germline is not matched at one junction end, which may reflect a read error. The chain links TRBV7-7 to TRBJ2-1; D remains unclear. The CDR3 has 14 residues. Germline values: CDR1 SSHAT, CDR2 FNYEAQ (reference sequence). The CDR3 coding sequence is TGTGCTAGCAGCTTAGTCGGCCCAAACAATGAGCAGTTCTTC. This gives the protein CASSLVGPNNEQFF.

The V call is TRBV2, the J call TRBJ1-2; possible D gene TRBD1, 5 bases. The CDR3 covers 14 residues. V shed 11 bases and J shed 8 bases, with 24 bases lying between them. Germline V gene data show CDR1 as SNHLY and CDR2 as FYNNEI. The CDR3 spells CASMRAGYEEGYTF. The CDR3 bases are TGTGCCTCAATGCGGGCAGGGTATGAGGAGGGCTACACCTTC.

The chain employs TRBV19 and TRBJ2-7; a possible D gene is TRBD1 (5 bases). This CDR3 is built from 15 residues. CDR1 LNHDA and CDR2 SQIVND come from the germline V gene (reference sequence). V was cut by 8 bases and J by 2 bases, with 19 bases left in between. The CDR3 sequence: CASSDYLGAAYEQYF. The CDR3 DNA reads as TGTGCCAGTTCGGATTATTTAGGGGCGGCCTACGAGCAGTACTTC.

This clone occurred once. V usage is TRBV18 and J usage is TRBJ2-3, with a possible D match to TRBD2 (5 bases). Trimming removed 2 bases from V and 1 base from J, with 22 bases in between. The CDR3 totals 19 residues. CDR1 and CDR2 from the germline V gene are KGHSH and LQKENI. CDR3 region: CASSPSKGEAVWGTDTQYF. For the CDR3, the DNA is TGTGCCAGCTCACCATCAAAGGGAGAGGCAGTCTGGGGCACAGATACGCAGTATTTT.

The chain has TRBV2 and TRBJ2-3; D uncertain. Between the trimmed V and J ends, which lost 4 bases and 0 bases, there was a span of 14 bases. CDR1 is SNHLY, CDR2 FYNNEI, per germline. The CDR3 consists of 16 residues. CDR3 in DNA: TGTGCCAGCAGTGCCCTGGACCTTCGGAGCACAGATACGCAGTATTTT. Translated: CASSALDLRSTDTQYF.

The chain joins TRBV5-8 to TRBJ2-3; 7 bases line up with TRBD1. V shed 3 bases and J 4 bases; nucleotides not matched to a gene: 5. The CDR3 totals 14 residues. Germline lookup yields CDR1 SGHTS and CDR2 YDEGEE. CDR3 bases: TGTGCCAGCAGCTCTCTCGGACAGGCAGATACGCAGTATTTT. Amino acids: CASSSLGQADTQYF.

The rearrangement joins TRBV5-6 to TRBJ1-5; TRBD1 agrees at 7 bases. Germline loops: CDR1 SGHDT, CDR2 YYEEEE. V dropped 0 bases and J dropped 0; count of bases not matched to a gene: 3. The CDR3 totals 16 residues. The CDR3 nucleotides are TGTGCCAGCAGCTTGGGGGGACAGTATAGCAATCAGCCCCAGCATTTT. This encodes CASSLGGQYSNQPQHF. Drawing the rest from reference TRBV5-6 and TRBJ1-5, the complete variable domain is DAGVTQSPTHLIKTRGQQVTLRCSPKSGHDTVSWYQQALGQGPQFIFQYYEEEERQRGNFPDRFSGHQFPNYSSELNVNALLLGDSALYLCASSLGGQYSNQPQHFGDGTRLSIL.

The rearrangement uses TRBV27 and TRBJ2-7, with 7 bases fitting TRBD1. The ends lost 3 bases at V and 2 bases at J; junction bases unmatched: 10. CDR3 size: 16 residues. Germline assignment: CDR1 MNHEY and CDR2 SMNVEV (reference sequence). The CDR3 protein is CASSFTPRQGAYEQYF. The DNA for the CDR3 is TGTGCCAGCAGTTTCACGCCCCGACAGGGCGCCTACGAGCAGTACTTC.